This T cell receptor (beta chain) was recovered during a study of response to subunit inactivated influenza vaccine. This clonotype was recorded a few times. TCRdb passed the RT-PCR reads through MiXCR, listing each CDR3 protein once. The sample holds about half a million distinct CDR3 sequences, around 25% seen once. Germline V gives CDR1 SGHRS, CDR2 YFSETQ. Losses at the gene ends were 1 base for V and 2 bases for J; bases not matched to a gene: 8. CDR3 length equals 18 residues. The specimen comprised CD4+ T cells sorted from PBMCs, sampled roughly 5 days after vaccination. V and J are TRBV5-1 and TRBJ2-3; 12 positions agree with TRBD2. The sequence was collected from a man aged 50-59 years who received an inactivated influenza vaccine. CDR3 loop: CASSLRTSGVYDTDTQYF. The CDR3 DNA reads TGCGCCAGCAGCTTGAGGACTAGCGGGGTTTATGACACAGATACGCAGTATTTT.